Sequencing of this TCR beta chain was carried out in a study of post-analysis software for immune sequencing data. Study-level information: The courses of disease that were included comprised relapsing-remitting, secondary progressive and progressive-relapsing multiple sclerosis. Regarding the study as a whole: TRBV5-6, TRBV5-1 and TRBV20-1 were among a few TRBV segments more frequent in patients than controls. Samples made in the same batch grouped tightly together by F measure. Significantly decreased normalized Chao1 diversity was recorded for multiple sclerosis patients relative to controls.

TCR beta cDNA libraries had unique molecular identifiers. The authors obtained roughly 500,000 cDNA molecules from approximately 0.95 to 9.8 million T cells. One entry per CDR3 protein results from TCRdb running MiXCR on the PCR reads. The sample consists of about 820,000 distinct CDR3 sequences, roughly 58% of them appearing once. Worth noting for this clonotype: Its specificity is unknown.

Germline V gene sequence: CDR1 SGHTA, CDR2 FQGNSA. Trimming cost V 5 bases and J 7 bases; bases outside gene matches: 13. The CDR3 length is 16 residues. Sequenced material: blood. This sequence was found in a girl aged 10-17 years with multiple sclerosis. This chain connects TRBV7-2 to TRBJ2-4; TRBD2 matches at 8 bases. CDR3 coding DNA: TGTGCCAGCAGCCCCCTCGGGGGGGTGGGGAGGAACATTCAGTACTTC. Its translation: CASSPLGGVGRNIQYF.